The 11 T cell receptor beta chains reported below all come from one sample, sequenced in a study of Tregs in tolerant kidney transplant recipients. Profiling relied on immunoSEQ multiplex PCR, and the TCRdb table lists in-frame clones only, not all of them. The sample carries under 95,000 clones, roughly 90% recorded once. This sample comprised Tregs from blood, obtained before the transplant. The receptors stem from a human donor who received a combined kidney and bone marrow transplant.

This sequence joins TRBV29-1 and TRBJ2-5; D unresolved. V lost 7 bases and J lost 1, with 10 bases in between. From germline, CDR1 is SQVTM and CDR2 ANQGSEA. The CDR3 contains 12 residues. CDR3 in amino acids: CSGVETQETQYF. The CDR3 DNA sequence: TGCAGCGGGGTCGAGACCCAAGAGACCCAGTACTTC.

The J gene is TRBJ2-1, the V gene TRBV28; D may be TRBD2 (7 bases). Germline loops: CDR1 MDHEN, CDR2 SYDVKM. V was clipped by 8 bases and J by 6 bases, with 20 bases between them. The CDR3 has 15 residues. In DNA form, the CDR3 reads TGTGCCAGCGTTAGGGGGGGACCCACCAGCAATGAGCAGTTCTTC. Translation: CASVRGGPTSNEQFF.

This clone was found once. The chain links TRBV20-1 to TRBJ1-1; tentative D call: TRBD1 (6 bases). Trimming left V 3 bases short and J 10 bases short, with 12 bases between. CDR1 and CDR2 from the germline V gene are DFQATT and SNEGSKA (reference sequence). The CDR3 sequence is 11 residues long. CDR3 region: CSASRTEGAFF. As DNA, the CDR3 is TGCAGTGCTAGCCGGACAGAGGGAGCTTTCTTT.

The chain employs TRBV7-2 and TRBJ2-4; the D is unclear. The CDR3 runs 15 residues. V shed 1 base and J shed 6 bases, with 13 bases lying between them. Germline loops: CDR1 SGHTA, CDR2 FQGNSA. CDR3 nucleotide sequence: TGTGCCAGCAGCTTAGGGCCGGGTATGGGAAACATTCAGTACTTC. Its protein is CASSLGPGMGNIQYF.

This clone was seen a few times. The chain couples TRBV29-1 to TRBJ1-2; tentatively, D is TRBD1 (5 bases). From germline, CDR1 is SQVTM and CDR2 ANQGSEA. The CDR3 has 14 residues. V was shortened by 0 bases and J by 8 bases, with 16 bases between the two germline ends. The CDR3 reads CSVEDQGRAGGYTF. CDR3 DNA sequence: TGCAGCGTTGAAGATCAGGGCAGGGCGGGGGGCTACACCTTC.

The chain employs TRBV30 and TRBJ1-4, with TRBD1 matching over 7 bases. CDR3 length: 13 residues. The germline CDR1 and CDR2 sequences are GTSNPN and SVGIG (reference sequence). V lost 5 bases and J lost 8; bases outside the gene matches: 8. The CDR3 here is CAWATGKGEKLFF. The CDR3 nucleotides read TGTGCCTGGGCGACAGGGAAGGGCGAAAAACTGTTTTTT. The variable domain in full, completed from reference TRBV30 and TRBJ1-4, reads SQTIHQWPATLVQPVGSPLSLECTVEGTSNPNLYWYRQAAGRGLQLLFYSVGIGQISSEVPQNLSASRPQDRQFILSSKKLLLSDSGFYLCAWATGKGEKLFFGSGTQLSVL.

The chain combines TRBV7-9 with TRBJ1-2; TRBD1 agrees at 8 bases. V was pared by 4 bases and J by 6 bases, with 16 bases of the junction left unmatched. CDR1 is SEHNR, CDR2 FQNEAQ, per germline (reference sequence). This CDR3 has 17 residues. This CDR3 reads CASSSTFSTGALNGYTF. CDR3 in DNA: TGTGCCAGCAGCTCCACCTTTTCGACAGGGGCCTTGAATGGCTACACCTTC.

The chain uses TRBV6-6 and TRBJ1-2; 10 bases match TRBD1. The CDR3 runs to 12 residues. Germline V gene sequence: CDR1 MNHNY, CDR2 SVGAGI (reference sequence). J was trimmed by 12 bases and V by 7 bases; bases with no gene match: 8. The DNA of the CDR3 is TGTGCCAGCACCTCGACAGGGGGCGTCAACACCTTC. It yields the protein CASTSTGGVNTF.

The chain links TRBV7-2 to TRBJ2-1; the D is unclear. Trimming shortened V by 0 bases and J by 1 base, and 7 bases separated the two germline ends. The CDR3 runs 15 residues. CDR1 and CDR2 from the germline V gene are SGHTA and FQGNSA. The CDR3 DNA reads as TGTGCCAGCAGCTTAGCGTACGATTCCTACAATGAGCAGTTCTTC. Translation: CASSLAYDSYNEQFF.

This chain joins TRBV7-2 and TRBJ2-5; 13 bases match TRBD2. The V and J ends lost 5 bases and 3 bases, in that order; junction bases with no gene match: 6. The CDR3 is 16 amino acids. Germline assignment: CDR1 SGHTA and CDR2 FQGNSA. This CDR3 reads CASSMRGLAGEETQYF. The CDR3 nucleotides are TGTGCCAGCAGCATGAGAGGACTAGCGGGAGAAGAGACCCAGTACTTC.

The chain is built from TRBV19 and TRBJ2-3, with D maybe TRBD2 (6 bases). Trimming took 7 bases from V and 2 from J, leaving 10 bases between them. Germline lookup yields CDR1 LNHDA and CDR2 SQIVND (reference sequence). CDR3 size: 13 residues. DNA of the CDR3: TGTGCCAGTACCGTGGGACTCACAGATACGCAGTATTTT. The encoded protein is CASTVGLTDTQYF.